The subject of this entry is one T cell receptor beta chain. Between the trimmed V and J ends, which lost 3 bases and 12 bases, there was a span of 23 bases. This CDR3 comprises 15 residues. Germline loops: CDR1 PRHDT, CDR2 FYEKMQ (reference sequence). This entry is derived from a study of technical replicates of blood from a few donors. TCRdb keeps only in-frame clones here, not all; method: immunoSEQ multiplex PCR. This table has about 73,000 clones, roughly 93% appearing once. This receptor was identified in a human donor in good health. Material: T cells isolated from PBMCs. The V gene is TRBV13, the J gene TRBJ1-1; no reliable D call. The CDR3 spells CASSFGVGLEISSFF. The CDR3 DNA reads as TGTGCCAGCAGCTTCGGTGTTGGCCTAGAAATTTCGTCTTTCTTT.